In its sample, the clone carrying this T cell receptor beta chain was seen once. Cells were sorted from thawed PBMC rested overnight and stained with GMM-loaded CD1B tetramer, viability dye and anti-CD3. CD1B tetramers were loaded with Rhodococcus equi-derived C32 glucose monomycolate. CD14-expressing monocytes were removed from PBMC before cryopreservation and sorting. The data derive from a study of T cells in tuberculosis. General study results and limits: Some low-affinity tetramer-binding T cells may be absent from this sample.

Chain pairing is unknown; alpha and beta were sequenced separately. Here immunoSEQ multiplex PCR was the method, and the copy in TCRdb shows in-frame clones only, minus some. The sample has tens of thousands of clones; 80% to 85% are singletons. CDR1 is SGHKS, CDR2 YYEKEE, per germline (reference sequence). This CDR3 has 16 amino acids. V was pared by 3 bases and J by 1 base, with 0 bases of the junction left unmatched. Sequenced material: CD1b-GMM tetramer-negative cells sorted from PBMCs. This receptor was identified in an adult woman with latent tuberculosis. The rearrangement links TRBV5-5 to TRBJ2-2, with 13 bases that match TRBD2. Here the CDR3 DNA reads TGTGCCAGCAGCTGGACTAGCGGGGGGAACACCGGGGAGCTGTTTTTT. As protein: CASSWTSGGNTGELFF.